This T cell receptor (beta chain) was observed in a study of blood T cells in healthy people across ages. Study background: Template switching caught about one barcoded beta molecule for each two T cells. Study outcomes and limitations: Shifts in expanded clonotypes may have been confounded by donor CMV status, which was unknown. Correlation between TCR beta diversity and naive T cell percentage was strong.

About this clonotype: Its antigen is undetermined.

No fewer than 6 micrograms of total RNA were isolated from every sample. Alongside a J-beta primer mix, a sample-barcoded 5' primer served in a second PCR lasting about 7 to 12 cycles. One entry per CDR3 protein, called by TCRdb with MiXCR from the 5' RACE reads. Among over 1.5 million distinct CDR3 sequences listed, less than 50% were seen once. V was shortened by 0 bases and J by 0 bases, with 7 bases between the two germline ends. Germline loops: CDR1 SGDLS, CDR2 YYNGEE. The CDR3 has 16 amino acids. This receptor was taken from a woman between 40 and 50 years old in good health. The genes are TRBV9 and TRBJ2-6; D is uncertain. The sample taken for sequencing was blood. CDR3 protein: CASSVAPGSGANVLTF. CDR3 nucleotides: TGTGCCAGCAGCGTAGCCCCGGGCTCTGGGGCCAACGTCCTGACTTTC.